Listed below are T cell receptor beta chains from one sample, sequenced in a study of blood T cell repertoires in COVID-19. The method was immunoSEQ multiplex PCR; TCRdb's version includes in-frame clones alone and lacks a portion of them. Among around 300,000 clones listed, about nine tenths were seen once. The sample comprised peripheral blood. Every receptor here comes from a woman younger than 45 with COVID-19, enrolled during active disease. The CDR3 runs from the conserved cysteine through the conserved F or W. Fields, in order: CDR3 length, D gene, V gene, J gene, clone size, CDR3 DNA, CDR3 protein. A D gene is named only where the DNA matches it firmly. For some rows the clone size is stated as once, few or many, or as a class when expanded; others skip it.

>15|-|TRBV28|TRBJ1-2|-
TGTGCCAGCAGTCTACCCTCCGGGACTAACTATGGCTACACCTTC
CASSLPSGTNYGYTF
>15|TRBD1|TRBV5-1|TRBJ1-1|-
TGCGCCAGCAGCTCCGGGACAGCTTTGAACACTGAAGCTTTCTTT
CASSSGTALNTEAFF
>14|-|TRBV9|TRBJ2-3|-
TGTGCCAGCAGCGTAGGAACAGGGCAGAATACGCAGTATTTT
CASSVGTGQNTQYF
>15|TRBD2|TRBV4-1|TRBJ2-5|-
TGCGCCAGCAGCCAGGGGACTACATTCATAGAGACCCAGTACTTC
CASSQGTTFIETQYF
>12|-|TRBV6-5|TRBJ1-2|-
TGTGCCAGCTCTCGACAGAACTATGGCTACACCTTC
CASSRQNYGYTF
>16|TRBD2|TRBV7-8|TRBJ2-3|-
TGTGCCAGCAGCTTAGGCCTAGCGGGAGCGGCAGATACGCAGTATTTT
CASSLGLAGAADTQYF
>16|TRBD2|TRBV28|TRBJ2-3|once
TGTGCCAGCAGTTTATTAGTAGCGGGAGGCTCAGATACGCAGTATTTT
CASSLLVAGGSDTQYF
>13|TRBD1|TRBV14|TRBJ1-2|-
TGTGCCAGCAGCCCGGACAGGACCTATGGCTACACCTTC
CASSPDRTYGYTF
>17|TRBD2|TRBV5-4|TRBJ2-2|-
TGTGCCAGCAGCGGGACTAGCGGGAGTACGGGCACCGGGGAGCTGTTTTTT
CASSGTSGSTGTGELFF
>14|-|TRBV10-2|TRBJ2-7|-
TGCGCCAGCAGTGAGTCCCGGGGAACCTACGAGCAGTACTTC
CASSESRGTYEQYF
>14|-|TRBV29-1|TRBJ1-1|-
TGCAGCGCGATTTTCTCCAGGGAGAACACTGAAGCTTTCTTT
CSAIFSRENTEAFF
>15|-|TRBV5-1|TRBJ1-1|-
TGCGCCAGCAGCTCCTCGGGGGACTTGAACACTGAAGCTTTCTTT
CASSSSGDLNTEAFF
>17|TRBD1|TRBV18|TRBJ1-3|-
TGTGCCAGCTCACGGCGGGACAGGAAGAGCTCTGGAAACACCATATATTTT
CASSRRDRKSSGNTIYF
>17|TRBD2|TRBV10-3|TRBJ2-1|-
TGTGCCATCAGTGAGTCGGGAATGCTAGCGGACTACAATGAGCAGTTCTTC
CAISESGMLADYNEQFF
>15|TRBD1|TRBV19|TRBJ2-3|-
TGTGCCAGTAGTTTGACAGGGATTAGGGCAGATACGCAGTATTTT
CASSLTGIRADTQYF
>12|TRBD1|TRBV6-5|TRBJ2-1|once
TGTGTTACAGGGGGCACCTACAATGAGCAGTTCTTC
CVTGGTYNEQFF
>13|TRBD1|TRBV29-1|TRBJ1-1|once
TGCAGCGTCAGGGGGCTGATGAACACTGAAGCTTTCTTT
CSVRGLMNTEAFF
>12|TRBD1|TRBV25-1|TRBJ1-2|-
TGTGCCAGCAGTGAAGGGACAGGGATCTACACCTTC
CASSEGTGIYTF
>14|TRBD1|TRBV19|TRBJ1-1|-
TGTGCCAGCTTAGACCCGGGACAGGGGACTGAAGCTTTCTTT
CASLDPGQGTEAFF
>12|-|TRBV29-1|TRBJ1-3|-
TGCATGTGGTCTAGCTCTGGAAACACCATATATTTT
CMWSSSGNTIYF